These 21 T cell receptor beta chains were all obtained from the same sample, sequenced in a study of blood T cells in healthy people across ages (dated by TCRdb to the mid-2010s). The method behind the library was 5' RACE. These reads were obtained on an Illumina HiSeq 2500. The second PCR ran for about 7 to 11 cycles and used a J-beta primer mix along with a sample-barcoded 5' primer. TCRdb took the public reads, trimmed them with fastp at Q25, ran MiXCR for clone calling and kept in-frame beta chains. Identical CDR3 protein sequences are pooled into one entry, listed with their most common genes and DNA. The sample has fewer than 2,000,000 distinct CDR3 sequences on record, approximately 32% of them singletons. The ten largest clones take up around 11% of the sample. Sample: blood. The receptors were gathered from a woman aged 30 to 39 in good health.

This clonotype has a handful of counts. The chain has TRBV27 and TRBJ2-1; 8 bases are shared with TRBD2. The CDR3 sequence is 18 residues long. Losses at the gene ends were 4 bases for V and 0 bases for J; bases not matched to a gene: 11. Per the germline V gene, CDR1 is MNHEY and CDR2 is SMNVEV (reference sequence). CDR3 coding DNA: TGTGCCAGCAGTTCCTCTAGCGGGTTTCTAAGCTCCTACAATGAGCAGTTCTTC. Translation gives CASSSSSGFLSSYNEQFF.

This clonotype showed up just a few times. The genes are TRBV27 and TRBJ2-7; TRBD2 agrees at 13 bases. V was pared by 6 bases and J by 2 bases, with 4 bases of the junction left unmatched. This CDR3 region has 15 residues. The germline CDR1 and CDR2 sequences are MNHEY and SMNVEV (reference sequence). The CDR3 loop is CASRPGTSGTYEQYF. CDR3 DNA sequence: TGTGCCAGCAGGCCCGGGACTAGCGGGACCTACGAGCAGTACTTC.

This clonotype was counted a few times. V gene TRBV11-1 combines with J gene TRBJ1-1; TRBD1 matches at 7 bases. Looked up from germline, CDR1 is SGHAT and CDR2 is FQDESV (reference sequence). CDR3 length: 14 residues. Germline trimming cut 0 bases from V and 5 bases from J; bases unmatched to any gene: 3. In DNA, the CDR3 is TGTGCCAGCAGCTTAGCAGAGGGGGCGACTGAAGCTTTCTTT. Protein: CASSLAEGATEAFF.

This clonotype was counted a few times. V usage is TRBV20-1 and J usage is TRBJ1-2; 10 nucleotides agree with TRBD1. CDR1 is DFQATT and CDR2 is SNEGSKA in the germline V gene (reference sequence). CDR3 length equals 12 residues. In DNA form, the CDR3 reads TGCAGCTCCGGACAGGGGGTCTATGGCTACACCTTC. The encoded protein is CSSGQGVYGYTF.

This chain joins TRBV20-1 and TRBJ1-5; 7 nucleotides agree with TRBD1. Germline assignment: CDR1 DFQATT and CDR2 SNEGSKA (reference sequence). After removal of 6 bases from V and 5 bases from J, the junction contained 10 bases not matched to a gene. The CDR3 covers 14 residues. Written as DNA, the CDR3 is TGCAGTGCCAAAGGGGACAGAGCTGATCAGCCCCAGCATTTT. It specifies CSAKGDRADQPQHF.

V is TRBV5-4 and J is TRBJ2-1; 15 bases fit TRBD2. This CDR3 contains 18 residues. The germline gives CDR1 SGHNT, CDR2 YYREEE (reference sequence). The ends lost 3 bases at V and 4 bases at J; junction bases unmatched: 8. The CDR3 protein is CASSSGLAGGTNYNEQFF. Here the CDR3 DNA reads TGTGCCAGCAGCTCGGGACTAGCGGGGGGCACCAATTACAATGAGCAGTTCTTC.

V and J are TRBV6-1 and TRBJ2-6; D gene ambiguous. Germline V gene data show CDR1 as MNHNS and CDR2 as SASEGT. The V end lost 8 bases, the J end lost 0 bases, and 5 bases lay between the germline ends. This CDR3 is built from 13 residues. CDR3 sequence (DNA): TGTGCCAGCTTATTCTCTGGGGCCAACGTCCTGACTTTC. This encodes CASLFSGANVLTF.

The chain links TRBV28 to TRBJ1-5; D uncertain. The V gene lost 2 bases and the J gene lost 2 bases, with 10 bases spanning the gap. Per germline, CDR1 MDHEN and CDR2 SYDVKM. The length of the CDR3 is 15 residues. The CDR3 loop is CASSLKGFGNQPQHF. The CDR3 DNA reads as TGTGCCAGCAGTTTAAAAGGATTTGGCAATCAGCCCCAGCATTTT. The full variable domain, its missing parts supplied by reference TRBV28 and TRBJ1-5, is DVKVTQSSRYLVKRTGEKVFLECVQDMDHENMFWYRQDPGLGLRLIYFSYDVKMKEKGDIPEGYSVSREKKERFSLILESASTNQTSMYLCASSLKGFGNQPQHFGDGTRLSIL.

This clonotype was picked up a small number of times. V and J are TRBV6-6 and TRBJ1-2; tentative D call: TRBD1 (6 bases). Trimming left V 6 bases short and J 6 bases short, with 20 bases between. The CDR3 has 15 residues. Germline assignment: CDR1 MNHNY and CDR2 SVGAGI (reference sequence). The CDR3 sequence: CASSRGQTGADGYTF. The CDR3 DNA is TGTGCCAGCAGCCGCGGACAGACTGGTGCGGATGGCTACACCTTC.

V gene TRBV20-1 combines with J gene TRBJ1-5; D ambiguous. This CDR3 region has 15 residues. Trimming removed 4 bases at V and 0 bases at J, with 13 bases between. Germline V lookup: CDR1 DFQATT, CDR2 SNEGSKA (reference sequence). In nucleotides, the CDR3 is TGCAGTGCTAAGTACCCTCGGGTTAGCAATCAGCCCCAGCATTTT. It specifies CSAKYPRVSNQPQHF.

J is TRBJ2-5 and V is TRBV20-1; tentative D call: TRBD2 (5 bases). Germline V gives CDR1 DFQATT, CDR2 SNEGSKA (reference sequence). The CDR3 totals 10 residues. Trimming shortened V by 3 bases and J by 7 bases, and 6 bases separated the two germline ends. The CDR3 protein is CSASGGTQYF. CDR3 DNA sequence: TGCAGTGCTAGTGGAGGGACCCAGTACTTC.

The chain is built from TRBV4-1 and TRBJ2-2; tentatively, D is TRBD2 (6 bases). CDR1 MGHRA and CDR2 YSYEKL come from the germline V gene. Deletions cut 5 bases from V and 3 bases from J, with 16 bases between. The CDR3 totals 16 residues. Written as DNA, the CDR3 is TGCGCCAGCAGCGACCGGGAGAGGGGTTACACCGGGGAGCTGTTTTTT. This sequence encodes CASSDRERGYTGELFF.

In its sample, this clonotype was seen a few times. The genes are TRBV7-2 and TRBJ2-7; D is possibly TRBD2 (6 bases). This CDR3 region has 15 residues. CDR1 SGHTA and CDR2 FQGNSA come from the germline V gene. The ends were cut back, 1 base at V and 2 bases at J, with 12 bases in the middle. The CDR3 protein is CASSLVGGNPYEQYF. CDR3 nucleotides: TGTGCCAGCAGCTTAGTGGGCGGGAACCCCTACGAGCAGTACTTC.

This chain joins TRBV6-2 or TRBV6-3 and TRBJ2-5; 9 bases agree with TRBD2. Looked up from germline, CDR1 is MNHEY and CDR2 is SVGEGT. Trimming cost V 2 bases and J 5 bases; bases outside gene matches: 6. This CDR3 region has 15 residues. CDR3 amino acids: CASSYAGGPGETQYF. DNA of the CDR3: TGTGCCAGCAGTTACGCGGGAGGGCCCGGGGAGACCCAGTACTTC.

The chain carries TRBV7-2 and TRBJ2-7; D is unclear. Trimming removed 0 bases from V and 6 bases from J, with 9 bases in between. This CDR3 is 13 amino acids long. Germline V gene sequence: CDR1 SGHTA, CDR2 FQGNSA. CDR3 amino acids: CASSLARMSEQYF. CDR3 nucleotide sequence: TGTGCCAGCAGCTTAGCCCGGATGTCCGAGCAGTACTTC.

This clonotype was found a few times. The genes are TRBV6-6 and TRBJ2-7; D might be TRBD1 or TRBD2, each matching 8 bases. V shed 5 bases and J shed 1 base, with 21 bases lying between them. The CDR3 has 17 residues. From germline, CDR1 is MNHNY and CDR2 SVGAGI (reference sequence). The chain's CDR3 is CASSRGTGGDRSYEQYF. CDR3 coding DNA: TGTGCCAGCAGTCGTGGTACGGGGGGGGACAGGTCCTACGAGCAGTACTTC.

The chain couples TRBV4-1 to TRBJ2-3; D is uncertain. Looked up from germline, CDR1 is MGHRA and CDR2 is YSYEKL. The CDR3 extends over 15 amino acids. Trimming stripped 1 base from V and 0 bases from J, with 8 bases between. CDR3 nucleotide sequence: TGCGCCAGCAGCCAAGGGGAAAAGAGCACAGATACGCAGTATTTT. It translates to CASSQGEKSTDTQYF.

This clonotype appeared many times. V and J are TRBV29-1 and TRBJ2-5; D may correspond to TRBD1 or TRBD2 (5 bases each). Trimming removed 8 bases at V and 1 base at J, with 8 bases between. The CDR3 loop spans 11 amino acids. CDR1 and CDR2 (germline): SQVTM, ANQGSEA. CDR3 region: CSWDRQETQYF. DNA for the CDR3: TGCAGCTGGGACCGCCAAGAGACCCAGTACTTC.

About this clonotype: A junction boundary mismatches the germline segment, possibly from a read error. The chain joins TRBV12-3 or TRBV12-4 to TRBJ2-2, with a tentative D call TRBD1 (6 bases). The CDR3 loop spans 14 amino acids. The CDR3 coding sequence is TGTGCCATCAGTTTAGTGGGGGCGGACGGGGAGCTGTTTTTT. Protein product: CAISLVGADGELFF.

The chain has TRBV20-1 and TRBJ2-7; 11 bases are shared with TRBD2. The CDR3 consists of 13 residues. Unmatched junction bases numbered 4, after V lost 7 bases and J lost 2 bases. CDR1 is DFQATT and CDR2 is SNEGSKA in the germline V gene (reference sequence). CDR3 bases: TGCAGTGGTAGCGGGAGGGAAGCCTACGAGCAGTACTTC. This gives the protein CSGSGREAYEQYF.

This clonotype was observed a few times. This chain links TRBV5-1 with TRBJ2-1, with 8 bases lining up with TRBD1. This CDR3 spans 18 amino acids. Germline loops: CDR1 SGHRS, CDR2 YFSETQ. V lost 6 bases, J lost 5 bases, and 19 bases stayed unmatched. The CDR3 DNA sequence: TGCGCCAGCACCTTACCCCGTTCCGGACAGGGCCACGACAATGAGCAGTTCTTC. Translation gives CASTLPRSGQGHDNEQFF.